The 9 T cell receptor beta chains in this list originate from one sample, sequenced in a study of blood T cell repertoires in COVID-19. Only in-frame clones appear in the TCRdb table, and some are missing; sequencing was by immunoSEQ multiplex PCR. The data show 85,000 to 100,000 clones, 90% seen once. The sequenced sample consisted of peripheral blood. The receptors come from a man in his sixties with acute or convalescent COVID-19.

This chain links TRBV30 with TRBJ1-6, with TRBD1 matching 9 bases. This CDR3 comprises 16 residues. The germline V gene encodes CDR1 GTSNPN and CDR2 SVGIG (reference sequence). V shed 0 bases, J shed 5 bases, and the junction held 5 bases outside the gene matches. In DNA form, the CDR3 reads TGTGCCTGGAGTGTAACTGGGACAGGGAATAATTCACCCCTCCACTTT. It yields the protein CAWSVTGTGNNSPLHF.

This clone was observed a handful of times. The J gene is TRBJ2-6, the V gene TRBV4-2; 9 nucleotides agree with TRBD2. J was trimmed by 4 bases and V by 1 base; bases with no gene match: 11. The CDR3 spans 19 residues. Looked up from germline, CDR1 is LGHNA and CDR2 is YNFKEQ. CDR3 bases: TGTGCCAGCAGCCAAGGCCTTGTAGCGGGGGCTGCAGGGGCCAACGTCCTGACTTTC. It is translated as CASSQGLVAGAAGANVLTF.

J is TRBJ2-3 and V is TRBV30; perhaps TRBD2 as D (6 bases). Germline V gives CDR1 GTSNPN, CDR2 SVGIG (reference sequence). This CDR3 comprises 14 residues. The germline V and J ends were trimmed by 0 bases and 1 base, with 8 bases remaining between them. CDR3 DNA: TGTGCCTGGAGTGTTTGGGAGGGCACAGATACGCAGTATTTT. It yields the protein CAWSVWEGTDTQYF.

The rearrangement joins TRBV2 to TRBJ1-1; D call uncertain. V was cut by 7 bases and J by 1 base, with 10 bases left in between. The germline V gene encodes CDR1 SNHLY and CDR2 FYNNEI. The CDR3 has 13 residues. The CDR3 loop is CASIPQKNTEAFF. The CDR3 nucleotides are TGTGCCAGCATTCCACAGAAGAACACTGAAGCTTTCTTT.

V gene TRBV4-2 combines with J gene TRBJ1-5; possible D gene TRBD1, 6 bases. The V gene lost 4 bases and the J gene lost 8 bases, with 18 bases spanning the gap. CDR3 size: 15 residues. Germline assignment: CDR1 LGHNA and CDR2 YNFKEQ. As DNA, the CDR3 is TGTGCCAGCAGCCCCTCCCTGGGGGCTGTGGAGCCCCAGCATTTT. This sequence encodes CASSPSLGAVEPQHF.

V is TRBV5-4 and J is TRBJ2-1; 8 positions match TRBD1. Germline-derived CDR1 and CDR2 are SGHNT and YYREEE (reference sequence). The V gene end was trimmed by 0 bases and the J gene end by 6 bases; junction bases not matched to a gene: 5. The CDR3 has 15 amino acids. The CDR3 spells CASSLARTGSNEQFF. The CDR3 DNA reads as TGTGCCAGCAGCTTGGCAAGGACAGGGAGCAATGAGCAGTTCTTC.

The gene calls are TRBV13 and TRBJ1-2; no firm D call. This CDR3 comprises 13 residues. Trimming removed 3 bases from V and 2 bases from J, with 7 bases in between. Germline assignment: CDR1 PRHDT and CDR2 FYEKMQ (reference sequence). The CDR3 sequence: CASSLTANYGYTF. The CDR3 DNA reads TGTGCCAGCAGCTTGACTGCAAACTATGGCTACACCTTC.

The V call is TRBV28, the J call TRBJ1-2, with TRBD1 matching 9 bases. The trim removed 5 bases at V and 7 bases at J, leaving 5 bases unmatched. Germline V gene data show CDR1 as MDHEN and CDR2 as SYDVKM. The CDR3 runs 13 residues. Here the CDR3 reads CASSPPDRGGYTF. The CDR3 coding sequence is TGTGCCAGCAGTCCCCCGGACAGGGGTGGCTACACCTTC.

This chain joins TRBV10-3 and TRBJ1-2, with D perhaps matching TRBD1 (5 bases). CDR1 and CDR2 (germline): ENHRY, SYGVKD. The germline V and J ends were trimmed by 0 bases and 6 bases, with 8 bases remaining between them. This CDR3 contains 13 residues. CDR3: CAISESGGHGYTF. In nucleotides, the CDR3 is TGTGCCATCAGTGAGTCGGGGGGACATGGCTACACCTTC.